The clone carrying this TCR beta chain appeared a single time. Its matching antigen is unknown. Produced via immunoSEQ multiplex PCR; TCRdb's table is partial and in-frame only. The sample lists around 1,800 clones, roughly 74% seen once, with about 41% in the top ten. These data are taken from a study of high-grade serous ovarian cancer treatment subgroups. Study-wide background: Mean per sample: approximately 14,000 reads, some 7,500 unique TCR beta rearrangements.

Notes on the study in general: Different patients shared almost no repertoire; same-patient tumors shared about 0.1 to 0.79. Bulk tumor TCR sequencing gave no spatial information. Higher neoantigen levels went with greater TCR clonal relatedness.

The tumor samples were collected prior to definitive surgery or chemotherapy. The sequence derives from a human donor with high-grade serous ovarian cancer. The sequenced sample was tumor tissue.

The CDR3: CASSIQITRTSEQFF. The CDR3 region has the DNA TGTGCCAGCAGTATCCAAATCACCCGGACTAGCGAGCAGTTCTTC. The chain links TRBV28 to TRBJ2-1; 8 bases map to TRBD2. The CDR3 has 15 residues. CDR1 is MDHEN, CDR2 SYDVKM, per germline. V was pared by 5 bases and J by 10 bases, with 13 bases of the junction left unmatched.